A single TCR beta chain is shown here with its context. The target antigen is unknown. This entry is derived from a study of T cell repertoires in cytomegalovirus infection. Across the study: Recently identified HLA-C-restricted CMV epitopes and well-studied HLA-B-restricted CMV epitopes were used by the study. An indication of both CMV infection and matching HLA type came from public TCR beta signatures.

Findings and caveats of the study: Ex vivo, HLA-C-restricted CMV-specific TCR beta clonotypes prevailed over the rest of the response. Summed frequency of public TCR beta families distinguished CMV carriers with the relevant HLA.

Trimming at V came to 3 bases and at J to 3 bases, leaving 9 bases not matched to a gene. This CDR3 has 17 amino acids. Germline lookup yields CDR1 LGHDT and CDR2 YNNKEL (reference sequence). TCRdb recomputed calls from the reads with MiXCR, one row per CDR3 protein. Here the sample spans about 220,000 distinct CDR3 sequences, 38% being singletons. V gene TRBV3-1 combines with J gene TRBJ2-7; 12 nucleotides agree with TRBD2. This TCR was recovered from a human donor in good health (CMV status not recorded). Some clones in this sample may be carry-over from other donors' samples. The source was CD8+ T cells from cultured PBMCs, collected from culture after CMV antigen stimulation. The DNA for the CDR3 is TGTGCCAGCAGCCACCTCCGGACTAGCGGGGACCTCTACGAGCAGTACTTC. Encoded protein: CASSHLRTSGDLYEQYF.